This TCR beta chain comes out of a study of post-analysis software for immune sequencing data. Study results and caveats: Controls' normalized Chao1 diversity significantly exceeded that of multiple sclerosis patients. The study found TRBV5-6, TRBV5-1 and TRBV20-1 among roughly 5 TRBV segments more frequent in patients than controls.

TCR beta libraries were prepared from cDNA with unique molecular identifiers. TCRdb recomputed calls from the PCR reads with MiXCR, one row per CDR3 protein. The data hold about 820,000 distinct CDR3 sequences, with around 50% observed a single time. The germline V gene encodes CDR1 DFQATT and CDR2 SNEGSKA (reference sequence). The CDR3 contains 13 residues. Trimming took 5 bases from V and 4 from J; bases not matched to a gene: 5. This clonotype has only a few counts. The antigen is unknown. The specimen was blood. The chain recombines TRBV20-1 with TRBJ2-3; 8 nucleotides align to TRBD1. This clonotype was sampled from a girl between 5 and 17 years old with multiple sclerosis. The CDR3 nucleotides read TGCAGTGCTTATGACAGGGGAGCAGATACGCAGTATTTT. As protein: CSAYDRGADTQYF.